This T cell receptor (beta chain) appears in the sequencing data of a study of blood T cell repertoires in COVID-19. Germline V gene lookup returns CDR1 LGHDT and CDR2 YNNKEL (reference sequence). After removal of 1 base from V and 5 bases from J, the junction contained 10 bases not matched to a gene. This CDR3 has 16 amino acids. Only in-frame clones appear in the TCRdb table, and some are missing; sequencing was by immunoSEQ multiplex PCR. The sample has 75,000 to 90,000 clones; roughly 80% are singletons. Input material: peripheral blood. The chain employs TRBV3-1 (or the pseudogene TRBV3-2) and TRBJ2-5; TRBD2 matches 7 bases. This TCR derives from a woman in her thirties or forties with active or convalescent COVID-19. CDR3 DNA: TGTGCCAGCAGCCAAGCTCGGGCCGAGGGAGGGGAGACCCAGTACTTC. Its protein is CASSQARAEGGETQYF.